This T cell receptor (beta chain) was retrieved from a study of T cells in Graves' hyperthyroidism and ophthalmopathy. TCR beta CDR3 regions were amplified from RNA transcripts. A set of HTBI primers served as the primers for a first-round RT-PCR of the TCR CDR3. TCRdb reprocessed the multiplex PCR reads via MiXCR and lists one record per CDR3 protein. The data hold around 570,000 distinct CDR3 sequences, with 15% to 20% observed a single time. Broader study findings: Also found in blood were most expanded thyroid clonotypes above 0.001.

Uncontrolled infection, other autoimmune disease, pregnancy or lactation barred patients from enrollment. An approximately 10 ml volume of fresh peripheral blood provided the PBMCs. There are many counts of this clonotype. Its target is unknown. This CDR3 comprises 13 residues. CDR1 is SGHTA, CDR2 FQGNSA, per germline. Between the trimmed V and J ends, which lost 5 bases and 8 bases, there was a span of 13 bases. This chain links TRBV7-2 with TRBJ2-1, with D perhaps TRBD2 (5 bases). What was sequenced was blood. The receptor's source is a man aged 35-49 years with Graves' ophthalmopathy. The CDR3 DNA reads TGTGCCAGCAGCCGGTCGCCCGGGGATGAGCAGTTCTTC. Translating it yields CASSRSPGDEQFF.